A single sample is the source of the 4 T cell receptor beta chains below, sequenced in a study of vaccination and CD4 T cells after COVID-19. The Oncomine TCR Beta short-read assay generated sequence data from the DNA of cultured CD4+ T cells. TCRdb reprocessed the PCR reads via MiXCR and lists one record per CDR3 protein. The data contain 15,000 to 20,000 distinct CDR3 sequences, over 50% of them singletons. Their antigen targets remain unknown. Described time point: late sampling 161 to 241 days after vaccination in a few convalescent patients. This sample's treatment: roughly 11-day PBMC culture with coronavirus spike peptide pools or control peptides (ViraFEST assay). Source: CD4+ T cells from blood, cultured in vitro, taken about 7 months after SARS-CoV-2 vaccination. All receptors come from a human donor who had recovered from COVID-19.

This clonotype was counted only a few times. This chain joins TRBV6-1 and TRBJ1-2; D remains unclear. V gave up 8 bases and J gave up 8 bases, with 18 bases separating them. CDR3 length: 13 amino acids. Per germline, CDR1 MNHNS and CDR2 SASEGT. The CDR3 coding sequence is TGTGCCAGCGGGTCCCCCGTGCCCAAGGGCTACACCTTC. Translated: CASGSPVPKGYTF.

The V and J genes are TRBV24-1 and TRBJ2-5, with 7 bases aligning to TRBD1. The CDR3 length is 13 residues. Trimming removed 7 bases from V and 3 bases from J; junction bases left unmatched: 4. The germline V gene has CDR1 KGHDR and CDR2 SFDVKD. In DNA, the CDR3 is TGTGCCACCAGGGCAGGGGGTGAAGAGACCCAGTACTTC. It translates to CATRAGGEETQYF.

The chain carries TRBV4-2 and TRBJ2-1; TRBD2 is a possible D gene (6 bases). Germline CDR1 reads LGHNA; CDR2 reads YNFKEQ. This CDR3 contains 16 residues. Trimming stripped 2 bases from V and 7 bases from J, with 18 bases between. The CDR3 loop reads CASSQRVGSAGNEQFF. In DNA form, the CDR3 reads TGTGCCAGCAGCCAACGGGTCGGGAGTGCTGGTAATGAGCAGTTCTTC.

The chain links TRBV15 to TRBJ2-7; D might be TRBD2 (6 bases). Trimming stripped 4 bases from V and 3 bases from J, with 10 bases between. Germline V lookup: CDR1 LNHNV, CDR2 YYDKDF (reference sequence). The CDR3 extends over 13 amino acids. The CDR3 region is CATSNGGGYEQYF. DNA for the CDR3: TGTGCCACCAGCAACGGGGGAGGCTACGAGCAGTACTTC.